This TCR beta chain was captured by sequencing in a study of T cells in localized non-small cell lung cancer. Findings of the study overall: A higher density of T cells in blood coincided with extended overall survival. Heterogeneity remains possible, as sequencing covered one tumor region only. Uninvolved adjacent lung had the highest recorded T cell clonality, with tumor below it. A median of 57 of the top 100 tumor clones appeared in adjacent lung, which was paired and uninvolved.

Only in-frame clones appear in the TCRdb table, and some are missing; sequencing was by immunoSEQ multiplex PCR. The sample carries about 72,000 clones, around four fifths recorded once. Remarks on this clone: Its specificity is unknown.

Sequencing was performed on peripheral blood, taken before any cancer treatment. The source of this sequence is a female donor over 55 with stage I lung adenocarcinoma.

As DNA, the CDR3 is TGTGCCAGCAGTGGGACTAGCGGGGACTACAATGAGCAGTTCTTC. This gives the protein CASSGTSGDYNEQFF. The V and J genes are TRBV6-4 and TRBJ2-1, with 12 bases lining up with TRBD2. The germline V gene has CDR1 MRHNA and CDR2 SNTAGT. This CDR3 contains 15 residues. With V trimmed by 4 bases and J by 3 bases, 1 base remained unmatched.